One sample yielded the 3 T cell receptor beta chains listed below, sequenced in a study of CD8 T cells in ankylosing spondylitis. These receptors' antigens are unknown. TCRdb passed the 5' RACE reads through MiXCR, listing each CDR3 protein once. The sample carries 750,000 to 850,000 distinct CDR3 sequences, 12% recorded once. General study points: There was a TCR beta motif, made of roughly eight highly homologous variants, that appeared characteristic of ankylosing spondylitis blood.

Sequencing was done on a sample of blood, either unsorted or a sorted T cell fraction (not recorded which). These receptors came from a male donor with ankylosing spondylitis.

The genes are TRBV5-1 and TRBJ1-1, with D possibly matching TRBD1 (5 bases). CDR3 size: 14 residues. The germline V gene has CDR1 SGHRS and CDR2 YFSETQ. V lost 7 bases and J 1 base, leaving 14 bases between the germline ends. In DNA form, the CDR3 reads TGCGCCAGCCGCGAGGGGAGGGGGAACACTGAAGCTTTCTTT. It encodes CASREGRGNTEAFF.

This clonotype occurred many times. This sequence joins TRBV5-1 and TRBJ1-5; 10 positions agree with TRBD1. Germline V gene sequence: CDR1 SGHRS, CDR2 YFSETQ. J was trimmed by 6 bases and V by 4 bases; bases with no gene match: 7. The CDR3 totals 15 residues. CDR3 loop: CASSVGQGLSQPQHF. Written as DNA, the CDR3 is TGCGCCAGCAGCGTGGGACAGGGGTTGAGTCAGCCCCAGCATTTT. Full variable domain (outside the CDR3, taken from reference TRBV5-1 and TRBJ1-5): KAGVTQTPRYLIKTRGQQVTLSCSPISGHRSVSWYQQTPGQGLQFLFEYFSETQRNKGNFPGRFSGRQFSNSRSEMNVSTLELGDSALYLCASSVGQGLSQPQHFGDGTRLSIL.

This clonotype was observed a handful of times. The rearrangement joins TRBV28 to TRBJ2-3, with 10 positions matching TRBD1. Trimming took 6 bases from V and 7 from J; bases not matched to a gene: 4. The CDR3 runs to 13 residues. Per germline, CDR1 MDHEN and CDR2 SYDVKM. For the CDR3, the DNA is TGTGCCAGCAGGACAGGGGGCAGGAATACGCAGTATTTT. It translates to CASRTGGRNTQYF.